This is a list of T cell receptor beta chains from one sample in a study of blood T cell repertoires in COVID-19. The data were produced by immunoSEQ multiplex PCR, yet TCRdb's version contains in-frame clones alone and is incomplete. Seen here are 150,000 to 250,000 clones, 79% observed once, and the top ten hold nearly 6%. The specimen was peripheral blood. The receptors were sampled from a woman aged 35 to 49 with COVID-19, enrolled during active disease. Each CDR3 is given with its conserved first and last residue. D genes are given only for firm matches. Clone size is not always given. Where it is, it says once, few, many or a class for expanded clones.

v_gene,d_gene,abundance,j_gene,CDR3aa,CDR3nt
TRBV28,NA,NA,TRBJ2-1,CASSLYTLASNEQFF,TGTGCCAGCAGTTTATACACTCTAGCGTCCAATGAGCAGTTCTTC
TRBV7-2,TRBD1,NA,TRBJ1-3,CASSPSGGRDTIYF,TGTGCCAGCAGCCCGTCAGGGGGCAGGGACACCATATATTTT
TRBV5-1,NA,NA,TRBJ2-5,CASRPGPETQYF,TGCGCCAGCAGGCCAGGGCCGGAGACCCAGTACTTC
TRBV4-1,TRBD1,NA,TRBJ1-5,CASSQGDRGDQPQHF,TGCGCCAGCAGCCAGGGGGACAGGGGGGATCAGCCCCAGCATTTT
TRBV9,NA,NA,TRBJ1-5,CASSVGSGWDQPQHF,TGTGCCAGCAGCGTAGGTTCGGGGTGGGATCAGCCCCAGCATTTT
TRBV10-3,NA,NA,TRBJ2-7,CAITGDTSSYEQYF,TGTGCCATCACCGGGGACACTAGCTCCTACGAGCAGTACTTC
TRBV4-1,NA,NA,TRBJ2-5,CASSQDGGSTYF,TGCGCCAGCAGCCAAGATGGGGGGTCAACCTACTTC
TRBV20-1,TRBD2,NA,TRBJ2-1,CSASGTSYNEQFF,TGCAGTGCTAGTGGGACTAGCTACAATGAGCAGTTCTTC
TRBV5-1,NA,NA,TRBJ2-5,CASSLGRGRRETQYF,TGCGCCAGCAGCTTGGGGAGGGGACGGAGGGAGACCCAGTACTTC
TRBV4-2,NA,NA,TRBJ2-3,CASSQEWLAAISTDTQYF,TGTGCCAGCAGCCAAGAATGGTTAGCGGCGATTAGCACAGATACGCAGTATTTT
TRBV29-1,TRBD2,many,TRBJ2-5,CSVGEGLEAQYF,TGCAGCGTTGGGGAGGGCCTGGAGGCCCAGTACTTC
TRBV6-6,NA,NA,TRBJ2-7,CASSYYRSGGNEQYF,TGTGCCAGCAGTTACTACCGATCGGGCGGGAACGAGCAGTACTTC
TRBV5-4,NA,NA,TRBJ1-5,CASSLGPRAGINQPQHF,TGTGCCAGCAGCTTGGGCCCTCGCGCAGGGATCAATCAGCCCCAGCATTTT
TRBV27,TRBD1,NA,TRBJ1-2,CASSLRTGGPLYGYTF,TGTGCCAGCAGTCTCAGGACAGGGGGCCCCCTCTATGGCTACACCTTC
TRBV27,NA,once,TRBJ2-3,CASSRSSDITDTQYF,TGTGCCAGCAGTCGGTCCTCGGACATCACAGATACGCAGTATTTT
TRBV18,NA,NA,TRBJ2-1,CASSPSQGNEQFF,TGTGCCAGCTCACCATCCCAGGGCAATGAGCAGTTCTTC
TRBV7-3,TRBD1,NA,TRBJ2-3,CASSLSGQFTDTQYF,TGTGCCAGCAGCTTATCGGGACAGTTCACAGATACGCAGTATTTT
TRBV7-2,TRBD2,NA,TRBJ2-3,CASSLRGDYTDTQYF,TGTGCCAGCAGCTTACGTGGGGACTACACAGATACGCAGTATTTT
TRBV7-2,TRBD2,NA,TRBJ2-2,CASSLGGADGELFF,TGTGCCAGCAGCCTCGGGGGGGCTGACGGGGAGCTGTTTTTT
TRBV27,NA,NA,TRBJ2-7,CASSLGTNPYEQYF,TGTGCCAGCAGTTTGGGCACAAACCCCTACGAGCAGTACTTC
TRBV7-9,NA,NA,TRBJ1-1,CASSLSRGTEAFF,TGTGCCAGCAGCTTAAGCAGGGGCACTGAAGCTTTCTTT
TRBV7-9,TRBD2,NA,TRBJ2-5,CASSLGLTSGQETQYF,TGTGCCAGCAGCTTAGGGTTGACTAGCGGACAAGAGACCCAGTACTTC
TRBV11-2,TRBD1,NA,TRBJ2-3,CASSFADRVYGTQYF,TGTGCCAGCAGCTTCGCCGACAGGGTCTATGGTACGCAGTATTTT
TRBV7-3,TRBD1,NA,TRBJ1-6,CRDRPFSSYNSPLHF,TGCCGGGACAGACCTTTTAGCTCCTATAATTCACCCCTCCACTTT
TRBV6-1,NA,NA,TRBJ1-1,CASSEFAGENTEAFF,TGTGCCAGCAGTGAGTTCGCGGGGGAGAACACTGAAGCTTTCTTT
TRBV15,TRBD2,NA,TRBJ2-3,CATSRDSSGRITDTQYF,TGTGCCACCAGCAGAGATAGTAGCGGGAGAATTACAGATACGCAGTATTTT
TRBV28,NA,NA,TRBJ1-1,CASNEGLTEAFF,TGTGCCAGCAATGAGGGCCTCACTGAAGCTTTCTTT
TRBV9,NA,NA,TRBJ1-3,CASSAKPDRTGNTIYF,TGTGCCAGCAGCGCAAAACCGGACAGAACTGGAAACACCATATATTTT
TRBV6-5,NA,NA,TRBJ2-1,CASRSATALGNEQFF,TGTGCCAGCAGGTCCGCGACAGCCCTTGGGAATGAGCAGTTCTTC
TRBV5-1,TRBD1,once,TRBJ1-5,CASSPSFPGQGGQPQHF,TGCGCCAGCAGCCCCTCCTTCCCGGGACAGGGAGGACAGCCCCAGCATTTT
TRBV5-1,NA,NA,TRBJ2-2,CASTSRLRGGDGELFF,TGCGCCAGCACCTCCCGATTGAGGGGAGGTGACGGGGAGCTGTTTTTT
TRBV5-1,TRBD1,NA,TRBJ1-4,CASSLPGQADEKLFF,TGCGCCAGCAGCTTGCCAGGACAGGCGGATGAAAAACTGTTTTTT
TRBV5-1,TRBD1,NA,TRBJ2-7,CASSSSGTGYTYEQYF,TGCGCCAGCAGCTCCTCCGGGACAGGGTATACCTACGAGCAGTACTTC
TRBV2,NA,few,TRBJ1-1,CASSNQVNTEAFF,TGTGCCAGCAGTAATCAGGTGAACACTGAAGCTTTCTTT
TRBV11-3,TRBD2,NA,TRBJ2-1,CASGGRGDEQFF,TGTGCCAGTGGTGGGAGGGGTGATGAGCAGTTCTTC
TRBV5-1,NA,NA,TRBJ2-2,CASSLDPPRANTGELFF,TGCGCCAGCAGCTTGGATCCGCCACGCGCGAACACCGGGGAGCTGTTTTTT
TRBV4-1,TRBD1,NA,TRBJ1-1,CASSRGTGLSTEAFF,TGCGCCAGCAGCCGTGGGACAGGCCTTAGCACTGAAGCTTTCTTT
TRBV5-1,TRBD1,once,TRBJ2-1,CASSLTGTGASPQWYNEQFF,TGCGCCAGCAGCTTAACCGGGACAGGGGCTTCCCCTCAGTGGTACAATGAGCAGTTCTTC
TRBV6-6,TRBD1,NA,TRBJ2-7,CASSSGQVYYEMEQYF,TGTGCCAGCAGCTCCGGACAGGTGTACTACGAAATGGAGCAGTACTTC
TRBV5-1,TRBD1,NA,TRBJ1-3,CASSLAGQGQDTIYF,TGCGCCAGCAGCTTGGCGGGACAGGGGCAAGACACCATATATTTT
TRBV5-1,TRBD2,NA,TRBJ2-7,CASSLGLAGVYSEQYF,TGCGCCAGCAGCTTGGGTCTAGCGGGGGTGTATAGCGAGCAGTACTTC
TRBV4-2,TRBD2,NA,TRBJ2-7,CASSQDRGLAGGPRDEQYF,TGTGCCAGCAGCCAAGATAGGGGGCTAGCGGGAGGGCCGAGGGACGAGCAGTACTTC
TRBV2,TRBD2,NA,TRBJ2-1,CASISTSGTYNEQFF,TGTGCCAGCATTAGCACTAGCGGGACCTACAATGAGCAGTTCTTC
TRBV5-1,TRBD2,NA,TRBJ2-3,CASSLLLAGDPDTQYF,TGCGCCAGCAGCCTACTTCTAGCGGGGGACCCAGATACGCAGTATTTT
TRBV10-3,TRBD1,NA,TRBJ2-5,CATATGGRETQYF,TGTGCCACCGCGACAGGGGGCAGGGAGACCCAGTACTTC
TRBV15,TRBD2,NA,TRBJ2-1,CATSRGQREVNEQFF,TGTGCCACCAGCAGAGGCCAGCGGGAGGTAAATGAGCAGTTCTTC
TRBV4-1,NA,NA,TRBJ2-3,CASSLLGRQGGTDTQYF,TGCGCCAGCAGCCTCCTCGGGAGACAGGGTGGGACAGATACGCAGTATTTT
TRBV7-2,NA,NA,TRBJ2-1,CASSSWGEPYNEQFF,TGTGCCAGCAGCTCATGGGGGGAGCCTTACAATGAGCAGTTCTTC
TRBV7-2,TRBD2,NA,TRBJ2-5,CASSFSGLPYF,TGTGCCAGCAGCTTTAGCGGGCTCCCGTACTTC
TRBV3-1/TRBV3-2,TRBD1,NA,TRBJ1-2,CASSQDLRDRGHGYTF,TGTGCCAGCAGCCAAGATCTGAGGGACAGGGGGCATGGCTACACCTTC
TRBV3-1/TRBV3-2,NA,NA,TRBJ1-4,CASSQGDEKLFF,TGTGCCAGCAGCCAAGGAGATGAAAAACTGTTTTTT
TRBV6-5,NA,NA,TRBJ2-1,CASSKDSGTYNEQFF,TGTGCCAGCAGCAAAGATTCGGGGACCTACAATGAGCAGTTCTTC
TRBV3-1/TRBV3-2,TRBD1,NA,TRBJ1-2,CASSPQGARSGYGYTF,TGTGCCAGCAGCCCGCAGGGGGCGCGGAGTGGCTATGGCTACACCTTC
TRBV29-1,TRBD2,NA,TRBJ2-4,CSVDGGAKNIQYF,TGCAGCGTTGACGGGGGGGCCAAAAACATTCAGTACTTC